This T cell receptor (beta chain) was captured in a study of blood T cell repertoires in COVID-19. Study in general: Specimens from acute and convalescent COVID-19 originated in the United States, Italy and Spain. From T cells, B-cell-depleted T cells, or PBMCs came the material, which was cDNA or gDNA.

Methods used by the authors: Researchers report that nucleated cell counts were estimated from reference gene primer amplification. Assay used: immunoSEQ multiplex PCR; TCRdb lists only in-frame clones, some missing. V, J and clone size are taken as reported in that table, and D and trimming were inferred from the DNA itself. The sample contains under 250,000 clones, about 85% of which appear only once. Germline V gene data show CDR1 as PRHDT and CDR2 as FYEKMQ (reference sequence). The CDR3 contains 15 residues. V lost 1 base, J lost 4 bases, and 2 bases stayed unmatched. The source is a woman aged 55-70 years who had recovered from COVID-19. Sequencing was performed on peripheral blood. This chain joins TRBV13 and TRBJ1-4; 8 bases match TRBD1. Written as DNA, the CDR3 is TGTGCCAGCAGCTTAGCCGGACAGGGTAATGAAAAACTGTTTTTT. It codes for CASSLAGQGNEKLFF.